These 30 T cell receptor beta chains were all obtained from the same sample, sequenced in a study of blood T cell repertoires in COVID-19. Some clones are missing from TCRdb's copy, which holds only in-frame ones; the method was immunoSEQ multiplex PCR. The sample gives 250,000 to 300,000 clones, 80% to 90% of which show up once; 3% to 4.5% is in the top ten. Sequencing was done on a sample of peripheral blood. These receptors were taken from a woman between 40 and 50 years old with acute or convalescent COVID-19.

The chain has TRBV28 and TRBJ1-1; no reliable D call. The CDR3 consists of 14 residues. With 6 bases removed from V and 1 base from J, the gap between germline ends came to 12 bases. The germline V gene has CDR1 MDHEN and CDR2 SYDVKM. The CDR3 sequence is CASSLGVWNTEAFF. CDR3 DNA sequence: TGTGCCAGCAGCCTCGGAGTGTGGAACACTGAAGCTTTCTTT.

The J gene is TRBJ1-5, the V gene TRBV2; 11 bases map to TRBD1. CDR3 length: 16 residues. With 4 bases clipped from V and 7 bases from J, the junction kept 9 bases outside the gene matches. CDR1 and CDR2 from the germline V gene are SNHLY and FYNNEI. CDR3 region: CASSVRTGGGGQPQHF. CDR3 DNA sequence: TGTGCCAGCAGTGTCCGGACAGGGGGCGGAGGCCAGCCCCAGCATTTT.

The gene calls are TRBV3-1 (or the pseudogene TRBV3-2) and TRBJ1-2; tentatively, D is TRBD1 (6 bases). The CDR3 length is 13 residues. V lost 3 bases and J 2 bases, leaving 7 bases between the germline ends. Germline values: CDR1 LGHDT, CDR2 YNNKEL (reference sequence). CDR3 loop: CASSQTGNYGYTF. The CDR3 nucleotides read TGTGCCAGCAGCCAGACAGGCAACTATGGCTACACCTTC.

This clone was seen only once. The rearrangement joins TRBV10-1 to TRBJ2-3; D is perhaps TRBD2 (6 bases). Per the germline V gene, CDR1 is WNHNN and CDR2 is SYGVQD (reference sequence). The CDR3 totals 16 residues. V dropped 5 bases and J dropped 8 bases, with 23 bases sitting between them. The CDR3 spells CASSTSGTPGDGTQYF. CDR3 DNA sequence: TGCGCCAGCAGTACCTCCGGGACTCCTGGGGACGGTACGCAGTATTTT.

V usage is TRBV6-1 and J usage is TRBJ2-1, with TRBD2 matching over 16 bases. The CDR3 has 16 residues. CDR1 and CDR2 from the germline V gene are MNHNS and SASEGT. J gave up 8 bases and V 4 bases, and 5 bases lay outside the gene matches. The CDR3 region has the DNA TGTGCCAGCAGTGCACCGGGACTAGCGGGGGGGCATGAGCAGTTCTTC. Its protein is CASSAPGLAGGHEQFF.

This chain connects TRBV21-1 to TRBJ1-2; the table calls TRBD1, which could not be checked here. TRBV21-1 is a known pseudogene. This CDR3 contains 16 residues. The CDR3 sequence: CASSKGNRDHNYGYTF. The DNA for the CDR3 is TGTGCCAGCAGCAAAGGAAACAGGGACCATAACTATGGCTACACCTTC.

This clone was detected a few times. The chain uses TRBV7-3 and TRBJ2-4; 7 bases are shared with TRBD1. This CDR3 contains 19 residues. CDR1 is SGHTA and CDR2 is FQGTGA in the germline V gene. After removal of 2 bases from V and 0 bases from J, the junction contained 13 bases not matched to a gene. In DNA, the CDR3 is TGTGCCAGCAGCTTATCCGGGACAGACAATTTTTTAGCCAAAAACATTCAGTACTTC. Translating gives CASSLSGTDNFLAKNIQYF.

The count of this clone is one. V gene TRBV7-2 combines with J gene TRBJ1-3; tentatively, D is TRBD1 (6 bases). Germline V CDR1 and CDR2: SGHTA, FQGNSA. Trimming cost V 5 bases and J 0 bases, with 17 bases left between them. The CDR3 sequence is 17 residues long. CDR3 sequence reads: CASSPRGAGDSGNTIYF. The CDR3 bases are TGTGCCAGCAGCCCCCGGGGGGCAGGTGACTCTGGAAACACCATATATTTT.

The V call is TRBV12-3 or TRBV12-4, the J call TRBJ1-2; perhaps TRBD1 as D (5 bases). V was pared by 7 bases and J by 5 bases, with 8 bases between. CDR3 length: 11 amino acids. The CDR3 region has the DNA TGTGCCAGCACCCAGGGATATGGCTACACCTTC. Translated, it gives CASTQGYGYTF.

The rearrangement links TRBV5-4 to TRBJ1-6; TRBD1 matches at 7 bases. Germline values: CDR1 SGHNT, CDR2 YYREEE (reference sequence). V trimming: 4 bases; J trimming: 9 bases; junction bases outside the gene matches: 10. The CDR3 sequence is 15 residues long. The CDR3 DNA sequence: TGTGCCAGCAGCCCCGGGACAGATGCTGCTTCACCCCTCCACTTT. Amino acid sequence: CASSPGTDAASPLHF.

V gene TRBV10-3 combines with J gene TRBJ2-2, with D tentatively TRBD1 (6 bases). The CDR3 contains 18 residues. Germline values: CDR1 ENHRY, CDR2 SYGVKD. V lost 0 bases and J lost 3, with 17 bases in between. DNA of the CDR3: TGTGCCATCAGTGAGTCCAGGGGTAGCGCCGGTTACACCGGGGAGCTGTTTTTT. The encoded protein is CAISESRGSAGYTGELFF.

The rearrangement uses TRBV9 and TRBJ1-1; unclear D gene. There are 15 residues in the CDR3. Germline CDR1 SGDLS, CDR2 YYNGEE. Trimming pared 1 base from V and 0 bases from J, leaving 10 bases between. This chain's CDR3 is CASSVRNRLNTEAFF. CDR3 nucleotide sequence: TGTGCCAGCAGCGTAAGGAACAGACTGAACACTGAAGCTTTCTTT.

The genes are TRBV24-1 and TRBJ2-3; 7 nucleotides agree with TRBD2. Losses at the gene ends were 0 bases for V and 4 bases for J; bases not matched to a gene: 3. The germline V gene has CDR1 KGHDR and CDR2 SFDVKD. The CDR3 consists of 15 residues. The chain's CDR3 is CATSDLALAADTQYF. As DNA, the CDR3 is TGTGCCACCAGTGATTTGGCTCTAGCGGCAGATACGCAGTATTTT.

The V and J genes are TRBV7-9 and TRBJ2-3; the D gene is possibly TRBD1 (5 bases). In germline, CDR1 is SEHNR, CDR2 FQNEAQ (reference sequence). V lost 0 bases and J lost 5, with 18 bases in between. This CDR3 contains 17 residues. CDR3 loop: CASSLAAWQGGEDTQYF. CDR3 DNA: TGTGCCAGCAGCTTAGCGGCCTGGCAGGGTGGGGAAGATACGCAGTATTTT.

This clone was seen just once. The J gene is TRBJ1-1, the V gene TRBV29-1; tentatively, D is TRBD1 (6 bases). V lost 7 bases to trimming and J lost 1 base, with 16 bases between them. CDR3 length: 14 amino acids. Germline lookup yields CDR1 SQVTM and CDR2 ANQGSEA. CDR3 region: CSGRTGTGNTEAFF. The CDR3 DNA is TGCAGCGGTCGAACAGGGACGGGGAACACTGAAGCTTTCTTT.

The rearrangement links TRBV19 to TRBJ1-5, with a tentative D call TRBD1 (5 bases). Trimming left V 10 bases short and J 1 base short, with 20 bases between. This CDR3 has 16 amino acids. Germline assignment: CDR1 LNHDA and CDR2 SQIVND (reference sequence). The CDR3 spells CAIGGVAGRSNQPQHF. Written as DNA, the CDR3 is TGTGCCATTGGGGGGGTCGCGGGGAGGAGCAATCAGCCCCAGCATTTT.

The chain has TRBV2 and TRBJ1-1; D remains unclear. This CDR3 is 13 amino acids long. The germline V and J ends were trimmed by 6 bases and 0 bases, with 8 bases remaining between them. The germline CDR1 and CDR2 sequences are SNHLY and FYNNEI. CDR3 protein: CASRAVMNTEAFF. The CDR3 DNA sequence: TGTGCCAGCAGGGCAGTTATGAACACTGAAGCTTTCTTT.

This sequence joins TRBV19 and TRBJ1-5; D remains ambiguous. The germline V and J ends were trimmed by 5 bases and 5 bases, with 13 bases remaining between them. CDR1 LNHDA and CDR2 SQIVND come from the germline V gene (reference sequence). The CDR3 loop spans 14 amino acids. In DNA form, the CDR3 reads TGTGCCAGTAGTCTCTTCCCCGGGGATCAGCCCCAGCATTTT. Encoded protein: CASSLFPGDQPQHF.

The V call is TRBV19, the J call TRBJ1-1; D perhaps matches TRBD1 (6 bases). This CDR3 contains 16 residues. Per the germline V gene, CDR1 is LNHDA and CDR2 is SQIVND (reference sequence). V was pared by 4 bases and J by 6 bases, with 21 bases between. The CDR3 DNA reads TGTGCCAGTAGTACCATCCAGGTGGGGGCTGGGGCTGAAGCTTTCTTT. Protein product: CASSTIQVGAGAEAFF.

To note about this clone: The same CDR3 arises from other DNA sequences in this sample as well. The rearrangement links TRBV19 to TRBJ1-6; D call uncertain. Trimming stripped 0 bases from V and 0 bases from J, with 12 bases between. The CDR3 totals 18 residues. Germline CDR1 LNHDA, CDR2 SQIVND (reference sequence). CDR3 bases: TGTGCCAGTAGTATAGATCTATTCGGGAGCTCCTATAATTCACCCCTCCACTTT. It encodes CASSIDLFGSSYNSPLHF.

This chain connects TRBV5-6 to TRBJ1-6; TRBD1 aligns across 10 bases. V was pared by 5 bases and J by 7 bases, with 6 bases of the junction left unmatched. Germline assignment: CDR1 SGHDT and CDR2 YYEEEE. This CDR3 spans 15 amino acids. CDR3 residues: CASRTRQGANSPLHF. The CDR3 DNA is TGTGCCAGCAGGACGAGACAGGGGGCAAATTCACCCCTCCACTTT.

This clone was detected a few times. The genes are TRBV25-1 and TRBJ1-2; TRBD1 might be the D (5 bases). The CDR3 runs 12 residues. CDR1 MGHDK and CDR2 SYGVNS come from the germline V gene. With 6 bases removed from V and 4 bases from J, the gap between germline ends came to 9 bases. The CDR3 protein is CASRTAPYGYTF. CDR3 nucleotide sequence: TGTGCCAGCAGGACAGCCCCCTATGGCTACACCTTC.

This clone has a single count. The chain couples TRBV19 to TRBJ1-2; 7 positions agree with TRBD1. There are 12 residues in the CDR3. Trimming at V came to 8 bases and at J to 7 bases, leaving 7 bases not matched to a gene. Germline lookup yields CDR1 LNHDA and CDR2 SQIVND (reference sequence). CDR3 residues: CASEAGGGGYTF. Here the CDR3 DNA reads TGTGCCAGTGAGGCAGGGGGTGGTGGCTACACCTTC.

The rearrangement joins TRBV4-1 to TRBJ1-1; D unclear. The CDR3 consists of 15 residues. Germline CDR1 is MGHRA and CDR2 is YSYEKL. Trimming stripped 4 bases from V and 1 base from J, with 13 bases between. CDR3 sequence: CASSLLLRSNTEAFF. Written as DNA, the CDR3 is TGCGCCAGCAGCCTCCTATTACGTTCGAACACTGAAGCTTTCTTT.

Here the CDR3 DNA reads TGTGCCAGCAGCTTAGGACTAGCGGGGAGGAGTGAGCAGTTCTTC. Protein product: CASSLGLAGRSEQFF. V and J are TRBV11-3 and TRBJ2-1; 11 positions agree with TRBD2. The CDR3 loop spans 15 amino acids. Germline V gene lookup returns CDR1 SGHNT and CDR2 YENEEA. The V segment lost 1 base and the J segment 9 bases; nucleotides outside the gene matches: 5.

V is TRBV5-1 and J is TRBJ1-1; D is possibly TRBD1 (5 bases). V lost 1 base to trimming and J lost 7 bases, with 11 bases between them. The CDR3 is 13 residues long. Germline V gene data show CDR1 as SGHRS and CDR2 as YFSETQ. The chain's CDR3 is CASSLLGGDEAFF. The CDR3 DNA sequence: TGCGCCAGCAGCTTGTTGGGGGGAGATGAAGCTTTCTTT.

V is TRBV10-1 and J is TRBJ1-4; 10 positions agree with TRBD1. CDR1 and CDR2 (germline): WNHNN, SYGVQD (reference sequence). Trimming removed 6 bases from V and 6 bases from J; junction bases left unmatched: 4. CDR3 length: 14 amino acids. In DNA, the CDR3 is TGCGCCAGCAGCCCGGGACAGGGGCATGAAAAACTGTTTTTT. Protein sequence: CASSPGQGHEKLFF.

The chain is built from TRBV9 and TRBJ1-1; D remains unclear. V lost 0 bases and J lost 1, with 4 bases in between. The germline V gene encodes CDR1 SGDLS and CDR2 YYNGEE. CDR3 length: 13 amino acids. The CDR3 nucleotides are TGTGCCAGCAGCGTAGAGCCGAACACTGAAGCTTTCTTT. Its translation: CASSVEPNTEAFF.

The V gene is TRBV18, the J gene TRBJ1-6; 7 positions agree with TRBD1. The J segment lost 7 bases and the V segment lost 4 bases, leaving 4 bases of the junction unmatched. The CDR3 totals 14 residues. Germline V gene sequence: CDR1 KGHSH, CDR2 LQKENI. The DNA for the CDR3 is TGTGCCAGCTCACGTGGGACAGTAAATTCACCCCTCCACTTT. Encoded protein: CASSRGTVNSPLHF.

The chain carries TRBV5-8 and TRBJ1-6; 7 bases fit TRBD1. After removal of 4 bases from V and 4 bases from J, the junction contained 8 bases not matched to a gene. Germline V gene data show CDR1 as SGHTS and CDR2 as YDEGEE. CDR3 length: 16 residues. In DNA, the CDR3 is TGTGCCAGCAGCCCTTGGACAGGAAGTTATAATTCACCCCTCCACTTT. It encodes CASSPWTGSYNSPLHF.